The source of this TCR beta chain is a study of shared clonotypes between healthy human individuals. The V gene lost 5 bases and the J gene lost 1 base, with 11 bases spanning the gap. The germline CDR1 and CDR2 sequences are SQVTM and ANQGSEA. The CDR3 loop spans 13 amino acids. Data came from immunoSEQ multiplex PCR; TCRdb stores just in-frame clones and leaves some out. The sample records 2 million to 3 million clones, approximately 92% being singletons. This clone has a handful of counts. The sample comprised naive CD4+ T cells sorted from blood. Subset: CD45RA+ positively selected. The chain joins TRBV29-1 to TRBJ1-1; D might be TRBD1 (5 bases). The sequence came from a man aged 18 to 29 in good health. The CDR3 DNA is TGCAGCGTTCTTCCCGGGGGGAACACTGAAGCTTTCTTT. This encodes CSVLPGGNTEAFF.